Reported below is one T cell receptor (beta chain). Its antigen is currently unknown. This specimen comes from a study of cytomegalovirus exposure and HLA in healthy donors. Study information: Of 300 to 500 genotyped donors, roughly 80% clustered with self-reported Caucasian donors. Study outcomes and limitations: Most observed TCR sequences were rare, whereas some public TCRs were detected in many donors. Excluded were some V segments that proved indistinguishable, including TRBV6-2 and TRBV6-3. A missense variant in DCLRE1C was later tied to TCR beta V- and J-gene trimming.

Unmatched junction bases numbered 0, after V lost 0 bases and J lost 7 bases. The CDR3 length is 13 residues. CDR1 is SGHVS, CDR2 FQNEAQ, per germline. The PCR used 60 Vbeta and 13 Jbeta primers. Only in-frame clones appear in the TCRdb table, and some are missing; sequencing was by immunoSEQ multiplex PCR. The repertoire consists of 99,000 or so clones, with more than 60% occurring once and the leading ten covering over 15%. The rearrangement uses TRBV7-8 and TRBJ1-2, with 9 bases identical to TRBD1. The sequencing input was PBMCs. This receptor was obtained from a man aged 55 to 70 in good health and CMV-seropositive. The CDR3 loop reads CASSLAGQGGYTF. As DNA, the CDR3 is TGTGCCAGCAGCTTAGCGGGACAGGGTGGCTACACCTTC.